A single sample gave rise to the 32 T cell receptor beta chains below, sequenced in a study of shared clonotypes between healthy human individuals. Data came from immunoSEQ multiplex PCR; TCRdb stores just in-frame clones and leaves some out. There are some 630,000 clones in the sample; roughly 96% occur only once, and roughly 0.1% lies in the top ten. Naivety among CD8 cells was defined by CD45RO negativity and positive CCR7 selection, thereby excluding terminally differentiated effector memory CD45RA+ cells. Sequenced input: naive CD8+ T cells sorted from blood. The receptors shown here come from a woman aged 25-40 years in good health.

The chain links TRBV19 to TRBJ2-1; TRBD2 is a possible D gene (6 bases). This CDR3 has 14 residues. Deletions cut 5 bases from V and 7 bases from J, with 15 bases between. Germline lookup yields CDR1 LNHDA and CDR2 SQIVND (reference sequence). CDR3 sequence: CASSRELRQNEQFF. In DNA form, the CDR3 reads TGTGCCAGTAGTCGGGAGTTGCGCCAAAATGAGCAGTTCTTC. Together with reference TRBV19 and TRBJ2-1, the CDR3 gives the full variable domain: DGGITQSPKYLFRKEGQNVTLSCEQNLNHDAMYWYRQDPGQGLRLIYYSQIVNDFQKGDIAEGYSVSREKKESFPLTVTSAQKNPTAFYLCASSRELRQNEQFFGPGTRLTVL.

The sample holds one count of this clone. The J gene is TRBJ1-1, the V gene TRBV10-1; D possibly corresponds to TRBD1 (5 bases). Trimming took 0 bases from V and 7 from J, leaving 9 bases between them. CDR1 and CDR2 from the germline V gene are WNHNN and SYGVQD (reference sequence). CDR3 length: 13 residues. The CDR3 spells CASSESKTVEAFF. The CDR3 DNA is TGCGCCAGCAGTGAGTCGAAGACAGTTGAAGCTTTCTTT.

The rearrangement links TRBV28 to TRBJ1-5; D remains ambiguous. CDR1 is MDHEN, CDR2 SYDVKM, per germline. This CDR3 is 13 amino acids long. V lost 6 bases and J 4 bases, leaving 10 bases between the germline ends. The DNA of the CDR3 is TGTGCCAGCAGCACCAGCGGGAATCAGCCCCAGCATTTT. This translates into CASSTSGNQPQHF. The variable domain in full, completed from reference TRBV28 and TRBJ1-5, reads DVKVTQSSRYLVKRTGEKVFLECVQDMDHENMFWYRQDPGLGLRLIYFSYDVKMKEKGDIPEGYSVSREKKERFSLILESASTNQTSMYLCASSTSGNQPQHFGDGTRLSIL.

The V and J genes are TRBV4-1 and TRBJ2-3; a possible D gene is TRBD1 (6 bases). With 4 bases removed from V and 6 bases from J, the gap between germline ends came to 17 bases. Germline V gives CDR1 MGHRA, CDR2 YSYEKL. This CDR3 has 15 amino acids. CDR3 DNA sequence: TGCGCCAGCAGCCTAACACAGGGACGAGGGGATACGCAGTATTTT. This translates into CASSLTQGRGDTQYF.

This chain uses TRBV13 with TRBJ2-7, with 8 bases lining up with TRBD1. Germline V gene sequence: CDR1 PRHDT, CDR2 FYEKMQ (reference sequence). The CDR3 is 14 residues long. The trim removed 3 bases at V and 4 bases at J, leaving 5 bases unmatched. In DNA form, the CDR3 reads TGTGCCAGCAGCTTCGGGACAGGCCTTTACGAGCAGTACTTC. Translated, it gives CASSFGTGLYEQYF.

The chain uses TRBV11-2 and TRBJ2-7; no clear D. With 1 base removed from V and 7 bases from J, the gap between germline ends came to 11 bases. This CDR3 spans 13 amino acids. Germline CDR1 reads SGHAT; CDR2 reads FQNNGV. The CDR3 region is CASSLGEGAEQYF. DNA for the CDR3: TGTGCCAGCAGCTTAGGTGAAGGAGCAGAGCAGTACTTC.

The chain links TRBV6-1 to TRBJ2-3; maybe TRBD1 (6 bases). The CDR3 has 14 amino acids. The germline V gene encodes CDR1 MNHNS and CDR2 SASEGT. With 4 bases removed from V and 1 base from J, the gap between germline ends came to 9 bases. CDR3 residues: CASSGNRGTDTQYF. The CDR3 DNA reads TGTGCCAGCAGTGGAAACAGGGGCACAGATACGCAGTATTTT.

This sequence joins TRBV5-1 and TRBJ2-3; D unclear. Looked up from germline, CDR1 is SGHRS and CDR2 is YFSETQ. The CDR3 sequence is 15 residues long. The germline V and J ends were trimmed by 2 bases and 0 bases, with 10 bases remaining between them. In nucleotides, the CDR3 is TGCGCCAGCAGCTTTTCTGCGTCTAGCACAGATACGCAGTATTTT. Protein sequence: CASSFSASSTDTQYF.

The genes are TRBV28 and TRBJ2-3; 8 nucleotides align to TRBD2. The germline V gene encodes CDR1 MDHEN and CDR2 SYDVKM. The trim removed 8 bases at V and 2 bases at J, leaving 12 bases unmatched. The CDR3 runs to 16 residues. CDR3: CASRPVAGGYTDTQYF. For the CDR3, the DNA is TGTGCCAGCCGCCCCGTCGCGGGAGGCTACACAGATACGCAGTATTTT.

The rearrangement joins TRBV5-4 to TRBJ2-1; 11 positions agree with TRBD2. Germline trimming cut 0 bases from V and 2 bases from J; bases unmatched to any gene: 4. CDR3 size: 17 residues. Germline V gene sequence: CDR1 SGHNT, CDR2 YYREEE (reference sequence). The CDR3 protein is CASSLEASGRPYNEQFF. CDR3 DNA: TGTGCCAGCAGCTTGGAAGCTAGCGGGAGGCCCTACAATGAGCAGTTCTTC. Together with reference TRBV5-4 and TRBJ2-1, the CDR3 gives the full variable domain: ETGVTQSPTHLIKTRGQQVTLRCSSQSGHNTVSWYQQALGQGPQFIFQYYREEENGRGNFPPRFSGLQFPNYSSELNVNALELDDSALYLCASSLEASGRPYNEQFFGPGTRLTVL.

The chain has TRBV5-4 and TRBJ1-1; TRBD1 agrees at 8 bases. Germline-derived CDR1 and CDR2 are SGHNT and YYREEE (reference sequence). This CDR3 has 16 residues. The trim removed 0 bases at V and 4 bases at J, leaving 8 bases unmatched. In nucleotides, the CDR3 is TGTGCCAGCAGCTTGGGACAGGGGATGTTTAGCACTGAAGCTTTCTTT. Its protein product is CASSLGQGMFSTEAFF.

The rearrangement uses TRBV7-7 and TRBJ2-5; 16 bases align to TRBD2. The CDR3 loop spans 18 amino acids. After removal of 4 bases from V and 1 base from J, the junction contained 6 bases not matched to a gene. Germline V CDR1 and CDR2: SSHAT, FNYEAQ (reference sequence). The CDR3 DNA follows: TGTGCCAGCAGCTCGGGGACTAGCGGGAGGGCCGTCCAAGAGACCCAGTACTTC. Translating gives CASSSGTSGRAVQETQYF.

The chain recombines TRBV15 with TRBJ2-3; 11 bases align to TRBD2. This CDR3 is built from 17 residues. Trimming at V came to 0 bases and at J to 2 bases, leaving 4 bases not matched to a gene. Looked up from germline, CDR1 is LNHNV and CDR2 is YYDKDF (reference sequence). The CDR3 bases are TGTGCCACCAGCAGAGAGATAGCGGGGGGGTCCACAGATACGCAGTATTTT. The encoded protein is CATSREIAGGSTDTQYF.

This clone was picked up one time. The CDR3 nucleotides are TGCGCCAGCAGCCAATTGGGATTTGGGTACGAGCAGTACTTC. It specifies CASSQLGFGYEQYF. The J gene is TRBJ2-7, the V gene TRBV4-1; D is uncertain. Trimming took 2 bases from V and 4 from J, leaving 12 bases between them. This CDR3 is 14 amino acids long. Germline V gene lookup returns CDR1 MGHRA and CDR2 YSYEKL.

The J gene is TRBJ2-1, the V gene TRBV28; a weak D match, TRBD2 (5 bases). Germline V gene data show CDR1 as MDHEN and CDR2 as SYDVKM. The CDR3 totals 13 residues. Trimming shortened V by 4 bases and J by 3 bases, and 7 bases separated the two germline ends. CDR3 protein: CASSWTDYNEQFF. CDR3 bases: TGTGCCAGCAGTTGGACTGACTACAATGAGCAGTTCTTC.

The V and J genes are TRBV29-1 and TRBJ2-7; D not certain. The ends were cut back, 0 bases at V and 0 bases at J, with 9 bases in the middle. Germline V gives CDR1 SQVTM, CDR2 ANQGSEA. The CDR3 sequence is 14 residues long. CDR3 protein: CSVEDRGYSYEQYF. The CDR3 bases are TGCAGCGTTGAAGATCGTGGATACTCCTACGAGCAGTACTTC.

This chain uses TRBV27 with TRBJ2-7; TRBD1 aligns across 10 bases. Germline V gives CDR1 MNHEY, CDR2 SMNVEV (reference sequence). The CDR3 extends over 14 amino acids. V lost 6 bases, J lost 3 bases, and 5 bases stayed unmatched. The CDR3 DNA is TGTGCCAGCAGGCCGGGACAGGGGTTCTACGAGCAGTACTTC. As protein: CASRPGQGFYEQYF.

This clone came up once. The chain joins TRBV7-9 to TRBJ2-3; D is ambiguous. CDR1 SEHNR and CDR2 FQNEAQ come from the germline V gene (reference sequence). The length of the CDR3 is 15 residues. Trimming removed 1 base from V and 6 bases from J, with 14 bases in between. For the CDR3, the DNA is TGTGCCAGCAGCTTAGTGGGGTCCCTGGGGGATACGCAGTATTTT. It codes for CASSLVGSLGDTQYF.

This rearrangement joins TRBV29-1 to TRBJ2-5; 8 bases line up with TRBD2. Germline-derived CDR1 and CDR2 are SQVTM and ANQGSEA. J lost 5 bases, V lost 0 bases, and 8 bases had no gene match. CDR3 length equals 15 residues. The CDR3 bases are TGCAGCGTTGAAGACCCAGCGGGAGTAGCGGAGACCCAGTACTTC. Residues: CSVEDPAGVAETQYF.

This chain joins TRBV6-1 and TRBJ2-7, with 8 nucleotides matching TRBD2. Trimming removed 0 bases from V and 4 bases from J; junction bases left unmatched: 8. The CDR3 runs to 16 residues. Germline V CDR1 and CDR2: MNHNS, SASEGT. The CDR3 loop is CASSEAVYREGYEQYF. In DNA, the CDR3 is TGTGCCAGCAGTGAAGCGGTTTATCGGGAGGGGTACGAGCAGTACTTC.

The chain carries TRBV6-6 and TRBJ2-7; no reliable D call. This CDR3 contains 13 residues. Germline CDR1 is MNHNY and CDR2 is SVGAGI (reference sequence). The ends were cut back, 6 bases at V and 2 bases at J, with 11 bases in the middle. CDR3 bases: TGTGCCAGCAGAGACGAAGCACCCTACGAGCAGTACTTC. It codes for CASRDEAPYEQYF.

CDR3 sequence: CASSEARVYEQYF. The CDR3 DNA sequence: TGTGCCAGCAGTGAAGCGCGGGTTTATGAGCAGTACTTC. The J gene is TRBJ2-7, the V gene TRBV2; D is possibly TRBD2 (5 bases). From germline, CDR1 is SNHLY and CDR2 FYNNEI. Trimming shortened V by 0 bases and J by 7 bases, and 10 bases separated the two germline ends. CDR3 length: 13 amino acids.

V gene TRBV28 combines with J gene TRBJ2-3, with 13 bases matching TRBD2. Trimming took 3 bases from V and 2 from J; bases not matched to a gene: 5. Germline V gene data show CDR1 as MDHEN and CDR2 as SYDVKM. This CDR3 comprises 17 residues. Here the CDR3 reads CASSFGLAGEVTDTQYF. CDR3 nucleotide sequence: TGTGCCAGCAGTTTCGGACTAGCGGGAGAGGTCACAGATACGCAGTATTTT.

The chain carries TRBV7-8 and TRBJ2-7; 9 bases are shared with TRBD2. The trim removed 11 bases at V and 5 bases at J, leaving 22 bases unmatched. Germline lookup yields CDR1 SGHVS and CDR2 FQNEAQ. This CDR3 is 17 amino acids long. The chain's CDR3 is CASLGYLEGLASHEQYF. DNA for the CDR3: TGTGCCTCCCTAGGCTATCTCGAGGGACTAGCAAGCCACGAGCAGTACTTC. The full variable domain, in which reference TRBV7-8 and TRBJ2-7 provide the parts outside the CDR3, is GAGVSQSPRYKVAKRGQDVALRCDPISGHVSLFWYQQALGQGPEFLTYFQNEAQLDKSGLPSDRFFAERPEGSVSTLKIQRTQQEDSAVYLCASLGYLEGLASHEQYFGPGTRLTVT.

The chain uses TRBV7-6 and TRBJ1-2; unclear D gene. The CDR3 length is 11 residues. V was clipped by 7 bases and J by 8 bases, with 11 bases between them. CDR1 and CDR2 (germline): SGHVS, FNYEAQ. The CDR3 coding sequence is TGTGCCAGCATGATTTCTGGCGGCTACACCTTC. This translates into CASMISGGYTF.

The chain uses TRBV4-2 and TRBJ2-7, with D possibly TRBD2 on 5 matching bases. This CDR3 has 13 amino acids. Germline assignment: CDR1 LGHNA and CDR2 YNFKEQ. The ends were cut back, 1 base at V and 7 bases at J, with 11 bases in the middle. Here the CDR3 reads CASSQGRGEEQYF. CDR3 bases: TGTGCCAGCAGCCAAGGACGGGGAGAGGAGCAGTACTTC.

The chain is built from TRBV2 and TRBJ2-2; 13 bases fit TRBD2. CDR3 size: 17 residues. V was pared by 10 bases and J by 7 bases, with 15 bases of the junction left unmatched. Germline V gives CDR1 SNHLY, CDR2 FYNNEI. Here the CDR3 reads CATTGLLAGGPVGELFF. DNA of the CDR3: TGTGCCACTACAGGGTTACTAGCGGGAGGGCCGGTCGGGGAGCTGTTTTTT.

This chain links TRBV4-2 with TRBJ2-7; TRBD1 might be the D (6 bases). Germline V gives CDR1 LGHNA, CDR2 YNFKEQ. Trimming removed 4 bases from V and 5 bases from J, with 12 bases in between. The CDR3 has 13 amino acids. The CDR3 spells CASSLGQWDEQYF. CDR3 coding DNA: TGTGCCAGCAGCCTGGGACAATGGGACGAGCAGTACTTC.

The V gene is TRBV27, the J gene TRBJ2-2; D gene ambiguous. Germline V CDR1 and CDR2: MNHEY, SMNVEV (reference sequence). V lost 2 bases and J lost 6, with 13 bases in between. CDR3 length: 15 residues. The CDR3 nucleotides are TGTGCCAGCAGTTTACAGTGGGTTCAAGCCGGGGAGCTGTTTTTT. Translation gives CASSLQWVQAGELFF.

CDR3 sequence: CAISPTSDEQYF. DNA of the CDR3: TGTGCCATCAGTCCAACTAGCGACGAGCAGTACTTC. This rearrangement joins TRBV10-3 to TRBJ2-7, with 7 bases lining up with TRBD2. The germline V gene has CDR1 ENHRY and CDR2 SYGVKD. The CDR3 loop spans 12 amino acids. V dropped 5 bases and J dropped 5; count of bases not matched to a gene: 3.

This sequence joins TRBV11-2 and TRBJ2-1; no definite D call. The CDR3 consists of 16 residues. V lost 5 bases to trimming and J lost 0 bases, with 14 bases between them. CDR1 is SGHAT, CDR2 FQNNGV, per germline. The CDR3 DNA reads TGTGCCAGCAGCGACCCTTCGGCAGGCTCCTACAATGAGCAGTTCTTC. Its translation is CASSDPSAGSYNEQFF.

The chain carries TRBV19 and TRBJ2-2; weak D call: TRBD2 (6 bases). CDR1 is LNHDA, CDR2 SQIVND, per germline (reference sequence). V gave up 1 base and J gave up 4 bases, with 13 bases separating them. The CDR3 consists of 16 residues. The CDR3 DNA follows: TGTGCCAGTAGTATAGGCGGCGGGACGGGCACCGGGGAGCTGTTTTTT. Its translation is CASSIGGGTGTGELFF.